This T cell receptor beta chain came from a study of T cells in Graves' hyperthyroidism and ophthalmopathy. Whole-study findings and limits: In validation, the model predicted ophthalmopathy. These predictions came a median about 6 months before onset.

This clonotype was observed a few times. Its antigen is not known. CDR1 is SEHNR and CDR2 is FQNEAQ in the germline V gene (reference sequence). This CDR3 is 19 amino acids long. Trimming took 0 bases from V and 2 from J; bases not matched to a gene: 11. RNA transcripts were the template for amplifying TCR beta CDR3 regions. TCR CDR3 underwent first-round RT-PCR with the HTBI primer set. TCRdb re-called the multiplex PCR reads with MiXCR, one entry per CDR3 protein. The sample yields some 500,000 distinct CDR3 sequences, over 13% seen once. This chain uses TRBV7-9 with TRBJ1-5; 9 positions agree with TRBD1. This receptor was taken from a woman aged 18-29 years with Graves' hyperthyroidism. The sample taken for sequencing was blood. Here the CDR3 DNA reads TGTGCCAGCAGCTTAGCCCTAGCGGGACAGGGTATAGGCAATCAGCCCCAGCATTTT. It is translated as CASSLALAGQGIGNQPQHF.